These 30 T cell receptor beta chains were sequenced from one sample in a study of tumor and adjacent non-tumor tissue in lung cancer. No cell sorting was done before RNA was extracted from the tissue. Distant lung tissue was collected more than 3 cm away from the tumor edge. The library came from three nested PCR rounds adapted from ARM-PCR protocols. One entry per CDR3 protein results from TCRdb running MiXCR on the multiplex PCR reads. Counted here are about 86,000 distinct CDR3 sequences, under 80% occurring once; the ten biggest clones make up 21%. Sequencing was done on a sample of distant non-tumor lung tissue. These receptors all come from a woman aged 45 to 65 with non-small cell lung cancer.

Of note for this clonotype: At one of its ends the junction is not consistent with the germline gene, which may arise from a read error. The gene calls are TRBV5-6 and TRBJ2-3; maybe TRBD1 (5 bases). CDR3 size: 13 residues. In germline, CDR1 is SGHDT, CDR2 YYEEEE. The CDR3 loop is CASSFQVTDAQYF. CDR3 DNA: TGTGCCAGCAGTTTCCAAGTGACAGATGCGCAGTATTTT.

As concerns this clonotype: Because it lacks the conserved phenylalanine or tryptophan at the end, this CDR3 is likely a read error. The chain employs TRBV11-2 and TRBJ2-7; D gene unclear. Germline V lookup: CDR1 SGHAT, CDR2 FQNNGV. The CDR3 contains 12 residues. This CDR3 is CDSSLRNGEQYL. In DNA, the CDR3 is TGTGACAGCAGCTTAAGGAACGGGGAGCAGTACTTA.

Of note for this clonotype: The junction and the germline gene differ at one end; a read error may be behind it. The V call is TRBV7-9, the J call TRBJ2-2; perhaps TRBD2 as D (6 bases). Germline lookup yields CDR1 SEHNR and CDR2 FQNEAQ (reference sequence). The CDR3 spans 15 residues. CDR3: CASSSQPPSSGERFF. As DNA, the CDR3 is TGTGCCAGCAGCTCTCAACCCCCATCCTCGGGGGAGCGGTTTTTT.

Of note for this clonotype: This CDR3 fails to terminate in the conserved phenylalanine or tryptophan, so it likely reflects a read error. The chain has TRBV29-1 and TRBJ2-1; TRBD1 is a possible D gene (6 bases). The CDR3 covers 14 residues. From germline, CDR1 is SQVTM and CDR2 ANQGSEA. The CDR3 reads CSVGSVGQGNEQFL. CDR3 nucleotides: TGCAGTGTTGGCTCGGTGGGCCAGGGGAATGAGCAGTTCTTG.

The table lists this clonotype with a count of one. A junction end diverges from the germline sequence, so it may reflect a read error. The chain carries TRBV6-1 and TRBJ1-5; 7 bases map to TRBD1. CDR3 length equals 15 residues. Germline V lookup: CDR1 MNHNS, CDR2 SASEGT. The CDR3 DNA is TGTACCAGCAGTATAAGCTGGGACAGTCGTCAGCCCCAGCATTTT. Amino acid sequence: CTSSISWDSRQPQHF.

The gene calls are TRBV12-3 or TRBV12-4 and TRBJ2-7, with D unclear. Trimming pared 3 bases from V and 3 bases from J, leaving 18 bases between. This CDR3 spans 16 amino acids. For the CDR3, the DNA is TGTGCCAGCAGTTTTTTCCGGAGCCCAAGTATCTACGAGCAGTACTTC. This gives the protein CASSFFRSPSIYEQYF.

The chain employs TRBV28 and TRBJ2-1; 8 nucleotides match TRBD2. Germline V lookup: CDR1 MDHEN, CDR2 SYDVKM. The length of the CDR3 is 16 residues. With 5 bases clipped from V and 12 bases from J, the junction kept 18 bases outside the gene matches. The CDR3 DNA sequence: TGTGCCAGCAGTACCTCTGGGACTAGGGTTGAAGTTGGGCAGTTCTTC. Protein sequence: CASSTSGTRVEVGQFF.

As to this clonotype: A single base separates this from a much larger clone, so it may be a read error. The chain combines TRBV6-5 with TRBJ2-7, with unresolved D. The CDR3 length is 11 residues. Per the germline V gene, CDR1 is MNHEY and CDR2 is SVGAGI. DNA of the CDR3: TGTGTCAGCAGAGAAGACTCGTCTTGGTACTTC. Residues: CVSREDSSWYF.

At least ten counts were recorded for this clonotype. The rearrangement joins TRBV6-5 to TRBJ1-1; maybe TRBD1 (5 bases). V lost 2 bases and J lost 0, with 7 bases in between. This CDR3 is built from 14 residues. Germline CDR1 is MNHEY and CDR2 is SVGAGI. CDR3 sequence (DNA): TGTGCCAGCAGTTACGGGGGAGTGAACACTGAAGCTTTCTTT. Translating it yields CASSYGGVNTEAFF.

This clonotype was observed at least ten times. In DNA form, the CDR3 reads TGTGCCAGCAGTTCCCGACAGGGGCCTTGGGAGACCCAGTACTTC. Translated: CASSSRQGPWETQYF. This rearrangement joins TRBV12-3 or TRBV12-4 to TRBJ2-5; 8 nucleotides align to TRBD1. J was trimmed by 5 bases and V by 4 bases; bases with no gene match: 9. The CDR3 is 15 amino acids.

In the case of this clonotype: A read error is possible here, since a much larger clone lies one base away. The chain has TRBV20-1 and TRBJ2-7; 7 bases line up with TRBD1. Germline V gene sequence: CDR1 DFQATT, CDR2 SNEGSKA (reference sequence). The CDR3 consists of 14 residues. Trimming cost V 2 bases and J 6 bases; bases outside gene matches: 10. The CDR3: CSARPRRQGSEQYF. CDR3 in DNA: TGCAGTGCTAGACCTCGGAGACAGGGCTCCGAGCAGTACTTC.

Remarks on this clonotype: One junction end disagrees with the germline gene, perhaps due to a read error. The V and J genes are TRBV14 and TRBJ1-3; D is possibly TRBD1 (5 bases). This CDR3 is 15 amino acids long. CDR1 and CDR2 (germline): SGHDN, FVKESK. The CDR3 reads CASSQGRTLRNTIYF. CDR3 coding DNA: TGTGCCAGCAGCCAGGGCAGGACACTGAGAAATACCATATATTTT.

A note on this clonotype: Relative to the germline gene, one junction end is altered; a read error may explain this. This chain connects TRBV12-3 or TRBV12-4 to TRBJ2-3; possibly TRBD2 for D (6 bases). This CDR3 region has 21 residues. The CDR3 protein is CANSLGLATGSTDPSLDTQYF. As DNA, the CDR3 is TGTGCCAACAGTTTAGGGCTAGCTACCGGGAGTACAGACCCGAGTCTAGATACGCAGTATTTT.

A word on this clonotype: No conserved phenylalanine or tryptophan ends this CDR3, so it is likely a read error. This chain connects TRBV5-1 to TRBJ2-7; TRBD1 might be the D (6 bases). Germline loops: CDR1 SGHRS, CDR2 YFSETQ. This CDR3 comprises 15 residues. This CDR3 is CASSLSGHQTYDQYL. In DNA form, the CDR3 reads TGCGCCAGCAGCTTGTCGGGACATCAGACCTACGATCAGTACTTA.

To note about this clonotype: Given the absence of the conserved phenylalanine or tryptophan at the CDR3 end, a read error is likely. The rearrangement uses TRBV6-5 and TRBJ1-5; D is unresolved. The germline V gene has CDR1 MNHEY and CDR2 SVGAGI. CDR3 size: 15 residues. CDR3 DNA sequence: TGTTCCAGCAGTTACGACCGGGCTGCAGACAAGCCCCAGCATTAT. Translation: CSSSYDRAADKPQHY.

On this clonotype: A read error may produce the germline difference seen at one junction end. The gene calls are TRBV29-1 and TRBJ2-7; D possibly corresponds to TRBD2 (7 bases). There are 13 residues in the CDR3. CDR1 SQVTM and CDR2 ANQGSEA come from the germline V gene. This CDR3 is CSVPGRGAYEHYF. The CDR3 region has the DNA TGCAGCGTACCGGGACGGGGGGCGTACGAGCATTACTTC.

On this clonotype itself: At one end the junction does not follow the germline gene, possibly because of a read error. The genes are TRBV20-1 and TRBJ2-3, with 8 bases fitting TRBD2. CDR3 length: 14 residues. Germline V lookup: CDR1 DFQATT, CDR2 SNEGSKA (reference sequence). The CDR3 nucleotides read TGCAATGCTACGCCGGCGCGGGAGGCAGATACGCAGTATTTT. This translates into CNATPAREADTQYF.

Notes on this clonotype: This likely comes from a read error, as the CDR3 has no conserved phenylalanine or tryptophan at its end. The chain links TRBV11-2 to TRBJ1-1; a weak D match, TRBD1 (6 bases). The CDR3 covers 15 residues. The germline CDR1 and CDR2 sequences are SGHAT and FQNNGV. CDR3 bases: TGTGCCAGTAGCTTAGAGCCGGGGGCGAACGCTGAAGCTTTCTAT. Protein sequence: CASSLEPGANAEAFY.

About this clonotype itself: Sequence at one end of the junction differs from germline and may be a read error. The V gene is TRBV20-1, the J gene TRBJ2-7; TRBD1 agrees at 8 bases. CDR3 length: 15 amino acids. The germline V gene encodes CDR1 DFQATT and CDR2 SNEGSKA (reference sequence). CDR3 amino acids: CNARSSGGANYEQYF. CDR3 DNA sequence: TGCAATGCTAGGTCCTCAGGGGGCGCGAACTACGAGCAGTACTTC.

As concerns this clonotype: The junction and the germline gene differ at one end; a read error may be behind it. The gene calls are TRBV6-1 and TRBJ1-5; D remains unclear. The CDR3 has 18 residues. Germline-derived CDR1 and CDR2 are MNHNS and SASEGT. The CDR3 bases are TGTGCCACCGCGACTCAGGCTGCCGCGGGGTATAGCAATCAGCCCCAGAATTTT. Translating gives CATATQAAAGYSNQPQNF.

With regard to this clonotype: This may arise from a read error, as a much more abundant clone is one base away. Likely a read error: the CDR3 ends without its conserved phenylalanine or tryptophan. The V call is TRBV5-1, the J call TRBJ1-2; D remains ambiguous. Germline V lookup: CDR1 SGHRS, CDR2 YFSETQ. Trimming cost V 5 bases and J 1 base, with 12 bases left between them. This CDR3 has 14 residues. CDR3 DNA sequence: TGCGCCAGCAGGTCGGCAGCAAGTAACTATGGCTACACCTCC. It encodes CASRSAASNYGYTS.

Many counts were recorded for this clonotype. The rearrangement links TRBV7-9 to TRBJ1-2, with 7 bases fitting TRBD1. V shed 4 bases and J 6 bases; nucleotides not matched to a gene: 11. This CDR3 spans 15 amino acids. Per germline, CDR1 SEHNR and CDR2 FQNEAQ (reference sequence). The CDR3 is CASSWLTGNSNGYTF. The DNA of the CDR3 is TGTGCCAGCAGCTGGTTGACAGGGAACTCTAATGGCTACACCTTC.

This clonotype was seen a few times. An end of the junction differs from the germline gene, which may be a read error. The chain carries TRBV4-1 and TRBJ2-3, with 12 bases matching TRBD2. The CDR3 is 21 residues long. CDR1 is MGHRA and CDR2 is YSYEKL in the germline V gene. In DNA form, the CDR3 reads TGCGCCAGCAGCCAAGGCTATCTAGCGGGAGGGCCCACCGTACCGCCAGATATGCAGTATTTT. Its translation: CASSQGYLAGGPTVPPDMQYF.

This clonotype appeared a single time. The chain employs TRBV20-1 and TRBJ2-1; D possibly matches TRBD1 or TRBD2 (6 bases each). The germline V gene has CDR1 DFQATT and CDR2 SNEGSKA (reference sequence). The CDR3 has 15 residues. Trimming took off 8 bases at V and 10 bases at J, with 27 bases between the two ends. The CDR3 region is CSTSWGADPRREQFF. CDR3 DNA sequence: TGCAGTACCAGTTGGGGGGCAGACCCTCGGCGGGAGCAGTTCTTC.

Note on this clonotype: At one boundary the junction diverges from the germline segment, which might be a read error. This chain links TRBV11-2 with TRBJ1-5; D unresolved. The CDR3 consists of 13 residues. Looked up from germline, CDR1 is SGHAT and CDR2 is FQNNGV. Here the CDR3 DNA reads TGTACCAGCAGCTTAGAAAGGAGTCAGCGTCAGCATTTT. Amino acids: CTSSLERSQRQHF.

Of note for this clonotype: Germline is not matched at one junction end, which may reflect a read error. The chain recombines TRBV20-1 with TRBJ2-2; 8 positions match TRBD1. The CDR3 spans 14 residues. Per germline, CDR1 DFQATT and CDR2 SNEGSKA (reference sequence). DNA for the CDR3: TGCGGTGCTAGAACGGACAGGGCGACCGGGGAGCTGCTTTTT. It specifies CGARTDRATGELLF.

This clonotype was counted many times. The V call is TRBV30, the J call TRBJ2-3; 7 bases map to TRBD1. The CDR3 loop spans 15 amino acids. Per the germline V gene, CDR1 is GTSNPN and CDR2 is SVGIG (reference sequence). J gave up 0 bases and V 3 bases, and 6 bases lay outside the gene matches. The CDR3 nucleotides read TGTGCCTGGAGACCCAGACAGGGAAGCACAGATACGCAGTATTTT. Residues: CAWRPRQGSTDTQYF. Filled out from reference TRBV30 and TRBJ2-3, the complete variable domain reads SQTIHQWPATLVQPVGSPLSLECTVEGTSNPNLYWYRQAAGRGLQLLFYSVGIGQISSEVPQNLSASRPQDRQFILSSKKLLLSDSGFYLCAWRPRQGSTDTQYFGPGTRLTVL.

A remark on this clonotype: A much larger clone is a single base away; this may be a read error. The chain carries TRBV5-1 and TRBJ2-7; 9 bases are shared with TRBD1. The CDR3 loop spans 15 amino acids. CDR1 is SGHRS and CDR2 is YFSETQ in the germline V gene. In DNA, the CDR3 is TGCGCCAGCAGCTTGGGGGACAGGGTATCCTGCGAGCAGTACTTC. Translation gives CASSLGDRVSCEQYF.

A note on this clonotype: Mismatch with germline at one junction end may stem from a read error. V and J are TRBV12-3 or TRBV12-4 and TRBJ1-1; D not resolved. The CDR3 loop spans 13 amino acids. The CDR3 DNA sequence: TGTGCCAGCAGTGTGACTATGAACACTGAGGCTTTCTTT. Translating gives CASSVTMNTEAFF.

In the case of this clonotype: The junction shows a germline mismatch at one end, possibly a read error. The chain employs TRBV11-2 and TRBJ1-2, with 7 positions matching TRBD1. Germline assignment: CDR1 SGHAT and CDR2 FQNNGV. The CDR3 spans 16 residues. The CDR3 DNA reads as TGTGCCAGCAGCTTAGAAATAGGGGGCCTAGGATATGGGTACACCTTC. Translating gives CASSLEIGGLGYGYTF.